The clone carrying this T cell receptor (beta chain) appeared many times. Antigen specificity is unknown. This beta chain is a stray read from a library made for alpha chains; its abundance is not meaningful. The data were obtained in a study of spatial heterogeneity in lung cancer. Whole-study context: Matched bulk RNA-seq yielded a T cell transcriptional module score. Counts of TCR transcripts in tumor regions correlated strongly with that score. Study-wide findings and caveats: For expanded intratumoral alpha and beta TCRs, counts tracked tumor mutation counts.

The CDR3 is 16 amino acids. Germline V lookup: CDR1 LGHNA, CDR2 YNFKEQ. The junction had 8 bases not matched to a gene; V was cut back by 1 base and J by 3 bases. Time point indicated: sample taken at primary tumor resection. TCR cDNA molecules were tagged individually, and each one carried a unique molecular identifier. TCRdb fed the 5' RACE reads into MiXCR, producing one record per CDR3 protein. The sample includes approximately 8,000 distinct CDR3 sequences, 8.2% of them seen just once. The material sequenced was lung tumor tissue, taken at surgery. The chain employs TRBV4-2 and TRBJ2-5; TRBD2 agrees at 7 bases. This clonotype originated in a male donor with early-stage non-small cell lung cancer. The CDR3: CASSQGTSGAEETQYF. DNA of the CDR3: TGTGCCAGCAGCCAAGGGACTAGTGGGGCCGAAGAGACCCAGTACTTC.